This TCR beta chain originates from a study of cytomegalovirus exposure and HLA in healthy donors. Study results and limitations: Several of the most significant clusters were apparently associated with common viral pathogens in a later analysis. Across donors, sequencing depth was assumed by presence/absence analyses to be roughly uniform. Using a false discovery rate of 0.05, a later analysis showed that 15,000 to 20,000 TCR beta sequences were associated with HLA alleles.

V lost 5 bases and J lost 0; bases outside the gene matches: 10. In germline, CDR1 is MDHEN, CDR2 SYDVKM. This CDR3 has 17 amino acids. As to this clone: What it recognizes is unknown.

Primers included in the PCR were 60 Vbeta and 13 Jbeta primers. Produced via immunoSEQ multiplex PCR; TCRdb's table is partial and in-frame only. The sample includes some 190,000 clones, more than 75% of them seen just once. The rearrangement joins TRBV28 to TRBJ2-1, with 7 bases matching TRBD1. The TCR originated in a woman aged 25 to 39 in good health and CMV-seropositive. Sequencing was done on a sample of PBMCs. Here the CDR3 reads CASSLLGQAHSYNEQFF. The CDR3 nucleotides read TGTGCCAGCAGTCTCCTCGGACAGGCGCACTCCTACAATGAGCAGTTCTTC.